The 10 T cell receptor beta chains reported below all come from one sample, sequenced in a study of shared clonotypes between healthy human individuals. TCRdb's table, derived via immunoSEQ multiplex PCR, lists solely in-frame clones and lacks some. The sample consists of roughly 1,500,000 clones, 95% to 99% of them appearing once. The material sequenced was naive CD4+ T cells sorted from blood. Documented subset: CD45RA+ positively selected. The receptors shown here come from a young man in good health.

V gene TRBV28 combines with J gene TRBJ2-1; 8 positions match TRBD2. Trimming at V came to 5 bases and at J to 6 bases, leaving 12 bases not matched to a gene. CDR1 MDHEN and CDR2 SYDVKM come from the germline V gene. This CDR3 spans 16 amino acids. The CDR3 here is CASSPFSGRAVNEQFF. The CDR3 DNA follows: TGTGCCAGCAGTCCCTTTTCCGGGAGGGCCGTCAATGAGCAGTTCTTC. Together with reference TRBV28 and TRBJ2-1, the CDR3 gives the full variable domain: DVKVTQSSRYLVKRTGEKVFLECVQDMDHENMFWYRQDPGLGLRLIYFSYDVKMKEKGDIPEGYSVSREKKERFSLILESASTNQTSMYLCASSPFSGRAVNEQFFGPGTRLTVL.

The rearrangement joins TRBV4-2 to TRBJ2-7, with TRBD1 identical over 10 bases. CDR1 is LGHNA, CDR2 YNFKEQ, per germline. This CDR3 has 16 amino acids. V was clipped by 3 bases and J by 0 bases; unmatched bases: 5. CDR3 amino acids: CASSHPGTGVSYEQYF. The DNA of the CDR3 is TGTGCCAGCAGCCATCCCGGGACAGGGGTCTCCTACGAGCAGTACTTC.

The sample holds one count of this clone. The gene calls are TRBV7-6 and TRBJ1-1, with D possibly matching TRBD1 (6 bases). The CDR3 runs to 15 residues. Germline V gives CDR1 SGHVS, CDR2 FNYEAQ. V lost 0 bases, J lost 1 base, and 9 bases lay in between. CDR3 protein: CASSLASRGNTEAFF. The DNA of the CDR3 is TGTGCCAGCAGCTTAGCCTCCAGGGGGAACACTGAAGCTTTCTTT.

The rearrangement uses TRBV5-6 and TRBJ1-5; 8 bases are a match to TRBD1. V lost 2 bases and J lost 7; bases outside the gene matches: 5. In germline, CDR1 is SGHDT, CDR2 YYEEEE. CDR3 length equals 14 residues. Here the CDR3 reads CASSLPQGAQPQHF. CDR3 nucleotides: TGTGCCAGCAGCTTACCTCAGGGGGCACAGCCCCAGCATTTT.

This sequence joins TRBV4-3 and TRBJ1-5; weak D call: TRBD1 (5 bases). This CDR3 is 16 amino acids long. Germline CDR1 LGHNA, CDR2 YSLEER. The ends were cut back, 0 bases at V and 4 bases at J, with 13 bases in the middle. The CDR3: CASSQDMTASNQPQHF. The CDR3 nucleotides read TGCGCCAGCAGCCAAGACATGACAGCCTCTAATCAGCCCCAGCATTTT.

The CDR3 protein is CASSLSPGVFAGELFF. In DNA form, the CDR3 reads TGTGCCAGCAGCTTAAGCCCTGGGGTTTTCGCCGGGGAGCTGTTTTTT. This rearrangement joins TRBV7-8 to TRBJ2-2; D not certain. This CDR3 comprises 16 residues. Trimming left V 2 bases short and J 6 bases short, with 16 bases between. Germline V gene sequence: CDR1 SGHVS, CDR2 FQNEAQ.

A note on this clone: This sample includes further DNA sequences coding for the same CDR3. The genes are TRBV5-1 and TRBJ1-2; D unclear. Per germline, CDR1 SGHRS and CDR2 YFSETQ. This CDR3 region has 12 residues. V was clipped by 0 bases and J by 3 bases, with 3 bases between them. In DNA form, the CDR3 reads TGCGCCAGCAGCTTGGGAGACTATGGCTACACCTTC. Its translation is CASSLGDYGYTF.

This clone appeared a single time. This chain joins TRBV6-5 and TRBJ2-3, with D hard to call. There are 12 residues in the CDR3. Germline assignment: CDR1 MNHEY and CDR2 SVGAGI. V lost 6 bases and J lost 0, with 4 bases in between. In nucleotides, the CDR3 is TGTGCCAGCAGACGAAGCACAGATACGCAGTATTTT. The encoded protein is CASRRSTDTQYF.

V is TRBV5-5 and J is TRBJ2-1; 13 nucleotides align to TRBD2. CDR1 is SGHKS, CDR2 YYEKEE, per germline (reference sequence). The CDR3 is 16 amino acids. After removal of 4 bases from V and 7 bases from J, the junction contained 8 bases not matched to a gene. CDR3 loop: CASSERLAGGLNEQFF. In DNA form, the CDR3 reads TGTGCCAGCAGCGAGCGACTAGCGGGAGGTCTAAATGAGCAGTTCTTC.

CDR3 residues: CATRTPAYEQYF. The CDR3 DNA sequence: TGTGCCACCAGGACTCCCGCCTACGAGCAGTACTTC. The chain employs TRBV28 and TRBJ2-7; TRBD2 is a possible D gene (5 bases). The V gene lost 10 bases and the J gene lost 2 bases, with 12 bases spanning the gap. In germline, CDR1 is MDHEN, CDR2 SYDVKM. CDR3 length: 12 residues. Based on the CDR3 plus reference TRBV28 and TRBJ2-7, the full variable domain is DVKVTQSSRYLVKRTGEKVFLECVQDMDHENMFWYRQDPGLGLRLIYFSYDVKMKEKGDIPEGYSVSREKKERFSLILESASTNQTSMYLCATRTPAYEQYFGPGTRLTVT.